This paragraph covers one TCR beta chain sequence. The antigen remains undetermined. In every case, the donor was a healthy Caucasian. Looked up from germline, CDR1 is SNHLY and CDR2 is FYNNEI. The CDR3 is 14 amino acids. The V end was cut by 6 bases, the J end by 0 bases, with 8 bases between. This entry belongs to a study of identical twins. Notes on the study in general: Out-of-frame alpha sequences common to twins were enriched for low generation probability.

Unique molecular identifiers were present on the cDNA, and a universal primer site came from template switching. TCRdb analysed the 5' RACE reads with MiXCR anew, one entry per CDR3 protein. Of 1.5 million to 2 million distinct CDR3 sequences in the sample, more than 30% are singletons; the top ten hold around 0.3%. J is TRBJ1-4 and V is TRBV2; a possible D gene is TRBD1 (5 bases). The clonotype was recovered from a newborn girl in good health. Sequencing was done on a sample of cord blood. The CDR3 DNA reads as TGTGCCAGCAGGGACACACCAACTAATGAAAAACTGTTTTTT. Translated: CASRDTPTNEKLFF.